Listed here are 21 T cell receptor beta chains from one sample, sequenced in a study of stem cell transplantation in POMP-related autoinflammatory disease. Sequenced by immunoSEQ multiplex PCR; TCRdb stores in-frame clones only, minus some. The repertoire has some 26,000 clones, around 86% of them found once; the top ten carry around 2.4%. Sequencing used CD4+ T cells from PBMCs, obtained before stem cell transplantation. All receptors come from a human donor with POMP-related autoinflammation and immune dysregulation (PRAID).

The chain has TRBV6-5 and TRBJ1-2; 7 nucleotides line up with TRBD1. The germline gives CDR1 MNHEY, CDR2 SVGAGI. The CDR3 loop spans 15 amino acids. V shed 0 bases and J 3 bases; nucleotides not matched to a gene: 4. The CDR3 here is CASSYSLGQDYGYTF. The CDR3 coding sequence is TGTGCCAGCAGTTACTCCCTTGGACAGGACTATGGCTACACCTTC.

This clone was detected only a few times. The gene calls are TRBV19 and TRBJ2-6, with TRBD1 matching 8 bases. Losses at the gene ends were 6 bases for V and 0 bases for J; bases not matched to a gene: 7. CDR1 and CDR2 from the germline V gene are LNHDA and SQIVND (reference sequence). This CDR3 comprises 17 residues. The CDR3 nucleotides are TGTGCCAGTAGAAGGACAGGGACCCCCTCTGGGGCCAACGTCCTGACTTTC. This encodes CASRRTGTPSGANVLTF.

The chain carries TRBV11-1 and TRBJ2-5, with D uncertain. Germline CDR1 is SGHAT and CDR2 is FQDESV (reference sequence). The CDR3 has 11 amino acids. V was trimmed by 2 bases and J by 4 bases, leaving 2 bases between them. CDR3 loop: CASSLRETQYF. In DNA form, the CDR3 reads TGTGCCAGCAGCTTAAGAGAGACCCAGTACTTC.

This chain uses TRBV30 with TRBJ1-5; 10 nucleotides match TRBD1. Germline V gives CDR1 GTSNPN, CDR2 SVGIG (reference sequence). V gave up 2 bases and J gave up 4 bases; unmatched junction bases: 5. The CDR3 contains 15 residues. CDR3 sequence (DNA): TGTGCCTGGAGTCCAGACAGGGGGCGAAATCAGCCCCAGCATTTT. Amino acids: CAWSPDRGRNQPQHF.

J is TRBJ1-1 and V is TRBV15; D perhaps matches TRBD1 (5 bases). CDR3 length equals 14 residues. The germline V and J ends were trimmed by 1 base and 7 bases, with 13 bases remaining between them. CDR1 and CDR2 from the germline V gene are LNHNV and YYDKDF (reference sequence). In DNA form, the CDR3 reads TGTGCCACCAGCAGAGTGGAGGGGAGTCATGAAGCTTTCTTT. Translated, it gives CATSRVEGSHEAFF.

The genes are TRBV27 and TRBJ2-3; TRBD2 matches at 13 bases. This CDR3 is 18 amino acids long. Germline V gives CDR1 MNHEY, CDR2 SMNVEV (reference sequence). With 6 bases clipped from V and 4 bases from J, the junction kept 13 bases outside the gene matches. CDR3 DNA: TGTGCCAGCAGGCGGACTAGCGGGAGCCATCTGCTTCCAGATACGCAGTATTTT. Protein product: CASRRTSGSHLLPDTQYF.

The CDR3 region is CASSISSKVGEQYF. The CDR3 coding sequence is TGTGCCAGTAGTATTAGCTCGAAAGTCGGCGAGCAGTACTTC. The J gene is TRBJ2-7, the V gene TRBV19; D gene unclear. Deletions cut 3 bases from V and 6 bases from J, with 15 bases between. This CDR3 is built from 14 residues. The germline CDR1 and CDR2 sequences are LNHDA and SQIVND (reference sequence).

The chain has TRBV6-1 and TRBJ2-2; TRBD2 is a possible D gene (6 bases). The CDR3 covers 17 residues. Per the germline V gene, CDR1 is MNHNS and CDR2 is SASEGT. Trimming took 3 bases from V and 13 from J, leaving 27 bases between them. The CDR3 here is CASSEVSSGKNRGGLFF. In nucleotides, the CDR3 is TGTGCCAGCAGTGAGGTTTCGAGCGGTAAAAACCGGGGAGGGCTGTTTTTT.

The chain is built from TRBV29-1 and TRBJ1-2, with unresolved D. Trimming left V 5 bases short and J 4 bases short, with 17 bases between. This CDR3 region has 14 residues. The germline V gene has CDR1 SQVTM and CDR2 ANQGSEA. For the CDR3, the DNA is TGCAGCGTTCCCGGGAGGGCAATGGGCTATGGCTACACCTTC. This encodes CSVPGRAMGYGYTF.

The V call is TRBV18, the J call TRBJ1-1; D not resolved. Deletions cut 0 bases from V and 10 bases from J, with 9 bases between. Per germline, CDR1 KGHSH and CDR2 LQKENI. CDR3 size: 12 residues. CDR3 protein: CASSPPSPRAFF. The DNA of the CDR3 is TGTGCCAGCTCACCACCCAGTCCTCGAGCTTTCTTT.

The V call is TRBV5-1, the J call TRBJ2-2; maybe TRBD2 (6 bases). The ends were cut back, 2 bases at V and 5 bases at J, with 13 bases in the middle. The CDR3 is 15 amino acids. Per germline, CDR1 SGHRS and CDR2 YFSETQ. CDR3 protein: CASSFDGRLTGELFF. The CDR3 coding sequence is TGCGCCAGCAGCTTCGATGGGAGGTTAACCGGGGAGCTGTTTTTT.

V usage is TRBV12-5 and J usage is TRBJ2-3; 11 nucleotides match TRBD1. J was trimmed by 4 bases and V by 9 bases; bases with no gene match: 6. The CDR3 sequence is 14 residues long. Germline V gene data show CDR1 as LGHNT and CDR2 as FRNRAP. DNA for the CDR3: TGTGCTAGCCAAAGGGACAGGGGGGCAGATACGCAGTATTTT. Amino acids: CASQRDRGADTQYF.

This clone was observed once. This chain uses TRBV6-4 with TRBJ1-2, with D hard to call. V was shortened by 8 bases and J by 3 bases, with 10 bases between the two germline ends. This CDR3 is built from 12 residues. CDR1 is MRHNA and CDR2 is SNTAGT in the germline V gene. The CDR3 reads CASPSVDYGYTF. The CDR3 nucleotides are TGTGCCAGCCCCTCGGTGGACTATGGCTACACCTTC.

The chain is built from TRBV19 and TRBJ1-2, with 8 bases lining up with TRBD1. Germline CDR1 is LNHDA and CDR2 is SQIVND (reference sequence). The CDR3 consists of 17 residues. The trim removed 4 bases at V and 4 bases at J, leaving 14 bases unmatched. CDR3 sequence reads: CASSTPGQDPILYGYTF. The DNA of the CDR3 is TGTGCCAGTAGTACCCCGGGACAGGACCCAATTCTCTATGGCTACACCTTC.

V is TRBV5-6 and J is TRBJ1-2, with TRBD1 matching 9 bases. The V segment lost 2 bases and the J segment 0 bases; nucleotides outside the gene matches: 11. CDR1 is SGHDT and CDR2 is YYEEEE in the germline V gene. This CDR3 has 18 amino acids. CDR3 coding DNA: TGTGCCAGCAGCTTACCCGGGACAGGGACCTATTCTAACTATGGCTACACCTTC. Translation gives CASSLPGTGTYSNYGYTF.

Here the CDR3 reads CASKPQAGESNQPQHF. The CDR3 region has the DNA TGCGCCAGCAAACCACAGGCCGGGGAGAGCAATCAGCCCCAGCATTTT. The genes are TRBV10-2 and TRBJ1-5; possible D gene TRBD1, 5 bases. From germline, CDR1 is WSHSY and CDR2 SAAADI. V lost 7 bases and J 1 base, leaving 17 bases between the germline ends. This CDR3 has 16 amino acids.

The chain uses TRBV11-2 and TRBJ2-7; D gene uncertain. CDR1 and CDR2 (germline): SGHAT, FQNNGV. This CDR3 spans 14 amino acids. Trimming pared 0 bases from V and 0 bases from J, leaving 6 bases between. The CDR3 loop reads CASSLDTVSYEQYF. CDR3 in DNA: TGTGCCAGCAGCTTAGATACCGTCTCCTACGAGCAGTACTTC.

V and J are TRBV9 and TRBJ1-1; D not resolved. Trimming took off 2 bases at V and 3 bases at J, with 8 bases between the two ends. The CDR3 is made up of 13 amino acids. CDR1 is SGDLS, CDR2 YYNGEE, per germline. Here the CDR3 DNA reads TGTGCCAGCAGCGTCCTTGGGGACACTGAAGCTTTCTTT. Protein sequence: CASSVLGDTEAFF.

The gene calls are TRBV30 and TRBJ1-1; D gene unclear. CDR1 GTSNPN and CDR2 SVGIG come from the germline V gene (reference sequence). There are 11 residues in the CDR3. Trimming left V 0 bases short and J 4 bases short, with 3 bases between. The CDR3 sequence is CAWSVLTEAFF. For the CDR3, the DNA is TGTGCCTGGAGTGTACTCACTGAAGCTTTCTTT.

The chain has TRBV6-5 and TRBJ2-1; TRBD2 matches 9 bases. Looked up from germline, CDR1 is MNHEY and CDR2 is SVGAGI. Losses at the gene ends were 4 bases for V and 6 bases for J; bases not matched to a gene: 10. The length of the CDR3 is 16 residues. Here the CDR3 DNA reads TGTGCCAGCAGTTCCCCCAGAGCGGGGGGCGTCAATGAGCAGTTCTTC. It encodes CASSSPRAGGVNEQFF.

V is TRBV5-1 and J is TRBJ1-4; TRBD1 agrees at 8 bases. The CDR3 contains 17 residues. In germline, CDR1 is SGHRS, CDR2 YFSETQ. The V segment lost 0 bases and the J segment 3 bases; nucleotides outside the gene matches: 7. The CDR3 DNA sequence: TGCGCCAGCAGCTTGGGTGGCAGGGGGCTAGCTAATGAAAAACTGTTTTTT. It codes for CASSLGGRGLANEKLFF.